The rows below give T cell receptor beta chains drawn from one sample of a study of response to subunit inactivated influenza vaccine. Via MiXCR, TCRdb re-called the RT-PCR reads, giving one row per CDR3 protein. The table includes 300,000 to 350,000 distinct CDR3 sequences, 22% detected once. Material: PBMCs from blood, obtained less than 22 months after vaccination. The receptors derive from a man aged 50 to 69 who received an inactivated influenza vaccine. Each CDR3 is given with its conserved first and last residue. The D gene is left open where the match is weak. Rows may omit the clone size; those that give it use once, few, many or a size class.

D gene	V gene	J gene	clone size	CDR3 DNA	CDR3 protein
TRBD1	TRBV5-1	TRBJ1-1	few	TGCGCCAGCAGCTTAATATGGACAGGGAAGGGAAAGAACACTGAAGCTTTCTTT	CASSLIWTGKGKNTEAFF
NA	TRBV29-1	TRBJ2-7	few	TGCAGCGTTGGTAGGTGCGAGCAGTACTTC	CSVGRCEQYF
TRBD1	TRBV7-2	TRBJ1-2	many	TGTGCCAGCAGCGGAAGAGGACAGGGGGATTTCTATCGTGGCTACACCTTC	CASSGRGQGDFYRGYTF
NA	TRBV2	TRBJ2-5	NA	TGTGCCAGCAGTGGGGGCGGGGTGAGGGCGCAAGAGACCCAGTACTTC	CASSGGGVRAQETQYF
NA	TRBV18	TRBJ1-1	NA	TGTGCCAGCTCGCCGGAGGGCACTGAAGCTTTCTTT	CASSPEGTEAFF
TRBD1	TRBV19	TRBJ2-5	NA	TGTGCCAGTAGTATATCGTGGACAGGTAGACAAGAGACCCAGTACTTC	CASSISWTGRQETQYF
NA	TRBV11-2	TRBJ2-5	few	TGTGCCAGCAGCTTCTTGGGAGTGTCGGAGACCCAGTACTTC	CASSFLGVSETQYF
TRBD1	TRBV7-9	TRBJ1-3	NA	TGTGCCAGCAGCACCGGACAGGGGGACTCTGGAAACACCATATATTTT	CASSTGQGDSGNTIYF
NA	TRBV7-2	TRBJ1-3	NA	TGTGCCAGCAGCTTAGGGCGGGTAGCGGGAAACACCATATATTTT	CASSLGRVAGNTIYF
NA	TRBV6-6	TRBJ2-7	few	TGTGCCAGCAGTTACCCCCGGTCCTACGAGCAGTACTTC	CASSYPRSYEQYF
NA	TRBV20-1	TRBJ1-2	NA	TGCAGTGCCGTATACTTGGGGACTAACTATGGCTACACCTTC	CSAVYLGTNYGYTF
NA	TRBV18	TRBJ1-5	many	TGTGCCAGCTCACCGAAGCCGGACGAGCCCCAGCATTTT	CASSPKPDEPQHF
NA	TRBV20-1	TRBJ2-3	NA	TGCAGTGCTAGAGAGGGGAGCACAGATACGCAGTATTTT	CSAREGSTDTQYF
NA	TRBV3-1	TRBJ1-2	few	TGTGCCAGCAGCCAACAGGGTCGGGGTGGCTACACCTTC	CASSQQGRGGYTF
NA	TRBV6-5	TRBJ1-3	few	TGTGCCAGCAGTTACGACAGCTCTGGAAACACCATATATTTT	CASSYDSSGNTIYF
TRBD1	TRBV5-1	TRBJ1-2	few	TGCGCCAGCAGCTCCATGACAGGGATTGGGTCGGGCTACACCTTC	CASSSMTGIGSGYTF
TRBD1	TRBV15	TRBJ1-5	many	TGTGCCACCAGCAGACGCCGGGACAGGGACCGAAATCAGCCCCAGCATTTT	CATSRRRDRDRNQPQHF
NA	TRBV5-1	TRBJ2-2	few	TGCGCCAGCAGCTTGACACAGGGAACCGGGGAGCTGTTTTTT	CASSLTQGTGELFF
NA	TRBV6-2/TRBV6-3	TRBJ2-3	NA	TGTGCCAGCAGCCCACCCAGCCCAGATACGCAGTATTTT	CASSPPSPDTQYF
NA	TRBV3-1	TRBJ2-1	few	TGTGCCAGCAGCCAAGACCCCAGGGGAGATGAGCAGTTCTTC	CASSQDPRGDEQFF
NA	TRBV4-1	TRBJ2-1	few	TGCGCCAGCAGCCAAGACTATGGAGAGCAGTTCTTC	CASSQDYGEQFF
TRBD1	TRBV7-8	TRBJ2-3	NA	TGTGCCAGCAGCCAAGAAAACAGGGGGAATACAGATACGCAGTATTTT	CASSQENRGNTDTQYF
TRBD2	TRBV6-2/TRBV6-3	TRBJ2-1	few	TGTGCCAGCAGTCGGTCTAGCGGGAGGGCTTACAATGAGCAGTTCTTC	CASSRSSGRAYNEQFF
NA	TRBV10-3	TRBJ2-5	NA	TGTGCCATCAGTAAGGAAGGACAGCCAGGGTCTTCCCAGTACTTC	CAISKEGQPGSSQYF
TRBD1	TRBV25-1	TRBJ1-2	many	TGTGCCAGCAGCGTCTACAGGGGTGGCTACACCTTC	CASSVYRGGYTF
NA	TRBV6-5	TRBJ1-1	NA	TGTGCCAGCAGGTTACAGCAGAACACTGAAGCTTTCTTT	CASRLQQNTEAFF
NA	TRBV11-2	TRBJ2-1	once	TGTGCCAGCAGCTTATTGGCGAATGAGCAGTTCTTC	CASSLLANEQFF
TRBD2	TRBV27	TRBJ2-1	NA	TGTGCCAGCAGTTTAGGGACTAGCGGGAGTTCCTACAATGAGCAGTTCTTC	CASSLGTSGSSYNEQFF
TRBD1	TRBV4-3	TRBJ1-2	NA	TGCGCCAGGATACGGGACAGGGGGCCCAGAGCTAACTATGGCTACACCTTC	CARIRDRGPRANYGYTF
TRBD1	TRBV20-1	TRBJ2-7	NA	TGCAGTGCCGCGTCCGGGACAGGAAATTACGAGCAGTACTTC	CSAASGTGNYEQYF
TRBD1	TRBV5-1	TRBJ1-6	NA	TGCGCCAGCAGCTCGGGACAGGGCGAGTCACCCCTCCACTTT	CASSSGQGESPLHF
NA	TRBV27	TRBJ2-7	NA	TGTGCCAGCAGTTTACAGGGATTTGGATACGAGCAGTACTTC	CASSLQGFGYEQYF
NA	TRBV7-3	TRBJ2-1	NA	TGTGCCAGCAGCCCCCATCACGGGAATGAGCAGTTCTTC	CASSPHHGNEQFF
TRBD2	TRBV7-6	TRBJ2-2	NA	TGTGCCAGCAGCCACGGGACTAGCGGGAGGAGGGGGAACACCGGGGAGCTGTTTTTT	CASSHGTSGRRGNTGELFF
NA	TRBV11-2	TRBJ1-1	many	TGTGCCAGCAGCTTAGGAGCTGCTGCTTTCTTT	CASSLGAAAFF
NA	TRBV20-1	TRBJ2-2	NA	TGCAGTGCTAGAGATGTTAGCGAGCAGTCGAACACCGGGGAGCTGTTTTTT	CSARDVSEQSNTGELFF
NA	TRBV7-2	TRBJ1-3	NA	TGTGCCAGCAGCCGGTCGGGGGGCGCGGGTGGAAACACCATATATTTT	CASSRSGGAGGNTIYF